Shown below are 22 T cell receptor beta chains from a single sample sequenced in a study of regulatory and conventional T cells in RAG deficiency. TCRdb's table, derived via immunoSEQ multiplex PCR, lists solely in-frame clones and lacks some. In the table there are roughly 1,000 clones, around 80% of which are singletons. The sample comprised CD8+ T cells sorted from blood. These receptors originate from a human donor with RAG deficiency presenting as severe combined immunodeficiency.

The chain is built from TRBV4-2 and TRBJ2-5, with 7 bases fitting TRBD1. Trimming at V came to 4 bases and at J to 4 bases, leaving 9 bases not matched to a gene. CDR1 is LGHNA, CDR2 YNFKEQ, per germline. The CDR3 sequence is 15 residues long. CDR3 region: CASSPGGILGETQYF. The CDR3 DNA reads as TGTGCCAGCAGCCCAGGGGGAATCCTCGGAGAGACCCAGTACTTC.

The rearrangement uses TRBV28 and TRBJ1-1; no clear D. The CDR3 loop spans 11 amino acids. The V end was cut by 3 bases, the J end by 4 bases, with 3 bases between. Germline CDR1 reads MDHEN; CDR2 reads SYDVKM. The CDR3 DNA reads TGTGCCAGCAGTTTCGCCACTGAAGCTTTCTTT. Translation: CASSFATEAFF.

The genes are TRBV7-8 and TRBJ2-7; 12 positions agree with TRBD1. Per germline, CDR1 SGHVS and CDR2 FQNEAQ. Losses at the gene ends were 4 bases for V and 6 bases for J; bases not matched to a gene: 7. The CDR3 has 15 amino acids. In DNA form, the CDR3 reads TGTGCCAGCAGCTCAACCGGGACAGGGGGCTCCGAGCAGTACTTC. Protein: CASSSTGTGGSEQYF.

The V gene is TRBV9, the J gene TRBJ2-7; a possible D gene is TRBD2 (6 bases). Germline CDR1 and CDR2: SGDLS and YYNGEE. The CDR3 totals 15 residues. V shed 0 bases and J shed 5 bases, with 15 bases lying between them. DNA for the CDR3: TGTGCCAGCAGCGTAGGAACAGGAGGGGCCCACGAGCAGTACTTC. Translating it yields CASSVGTGGAHEQYF.

The V gene is TRBV4-3, the J gene TRBJ2-5, with D uncertain. The V gene's germline CDR1 is LGHNA and CDR2 YSLEER. V lost 0 bases, J lost 3 bases, and 5 bases lay in between. The CDR3 totals 13 residues. CDR3 nucleotide sequence: TGCGCCAGCAGCCAAGAGGGTGAAGAGACCCAGTACTTC. This translates into CASSQEGEETQYF.

This rearrangement joins TRBV11-2 to TRBJ2-5, with TRBD2 as a possible D gene (5 bases). Deletions cut 5 bases from V and 5 bases from J, with 15 bases between. Germline V gene lookup returns CDR1 SGHAT and CDR2 FQNNGV. There are 14 residues in the CDR3. CDR3 in amino acids: CASSLSARGETQYF. CDR3 in DNA: TGTGCCAGCAGCCTTTCGGCCCGAGGGGAGACCCAGTACTTC. Using reference TRBV11-2 and TRBJ2-5 for the parts outside the CDR3, the full variable domain is EAGVAQSPRYKIIEKRQSVAFWCNPISGHATLYWYQQILGQGPKLLIQFQNNGVVDDSQLPKDRFSAERLKGVDSTLKIQPAKLEDSAVYLCASSLSARGETQYFGPGTRLLVL.

This clone showed up just once. Other DNA sequences in this specimen translate into the identical CDR3. This chain uses TRBV9 with TRBJ2-3; the D is unclear. Germline V lookup: CDR1 SGDLS, CDR2 YYNGEE. The CDR3 loop spans 12 amino acids. The V end lost 0 bases, the J end lost 4 bases, and 3 bases lay between the germline ends. The CDR3 reads CASSVGADTQYF. The CDR3 bases are TGTGCCAGCAGCGTAGGTGCAGATACGCAGTATTTT.

This clone occurred once. The rearrangement joins TRBV13 to TRBJ2-3; TRBD1 is a possible D gene (6 bases). Germline values: CDR1 PRHDT, CDR2 FYEKMQ (reference sequence). The CDR3 has 16 residues. V shed 4 bases and J shed 0 bases, with 14 bases lying between them. The CDR3 nucleotides read TGTGCCAGCAGCTCACAAGACAGGCATAGCACAGATACGCAGTATTTT. Protein product: CASSSQDRHSTDTQYF.

The chain carries TRBV27 and TRBJ2-7; tentatively, D is TRBD2 (5 bases). The CDR3 contains 14 residues. Per germline, CDR1 MNHEY and CDR2 SMNVEV (reference sequence). V lost 3 bases to trimming and J lost 1 base, with 10 bases between them. CDR3 sequence (DNA): TGTGCCAGCAGTTTTCGCGGGTATTCCTACGAGCAGTACTTC. Its translation: CASSFRGYSYEQYF.

The gene calls are TRBV27 and TRBJ1-5; TRBD1 is a possible D gene (5 bases). V was pared by 5 bases and J by 4 bases, with 9 bases between. The CDR3 contains 13 residues. CDR1 and CDR2 (germline): MNHEY, SMNVEV (reference sequence). CDR3 nucleotides: TGTGCCAGCAGTGCGGGGGGGAATCAGCCCCAGCATTTT. Translated: CASSAGGNQPQHF.

This clone is labeled as hyperexpanded. The chain is built from TRBV4-1 and TRBJ2-3; D is tentatively TRBD1 or TRBD2 (5 bases each). There are 15 residues in the CDR3. The germline V gene has CDR1 MGHRA and CDR2 YSYEKL. V gave up 3 bases and J gave up 1 base, with 11 bases separating them. The CDR3 region is CASSHAQGGTDTQYF. The CDR3 DNA reads as TGCGCCAGCAGCCATGCCCAGGGAGGCACAGATACGCAGTATTTT.

The genes are TRBV7-6 and TRBJ2-3; tentative D call: TRBD1 (5 bases). This CDR3 comprises 16 residues. Germline V CDR1 and CDR2: SGHVS, FNYEAQ. The V gene lost 1 base and the J gene lost 2 bases, with 13 bases spanning the gap. CDR3: CASSLDFKGPTDTQYF. CDR3 nucleotide sequence: TGTGCCAGCAGCTTAGACTTCAAGGGGCCCACAGATACGCAGTATTTT.

This rearrangement joins TRBV30 to TRBJ2-7; D is unresolved. CDR3 length equals 13 residues. Germline CDR1 reads GTSNPN; CDR2 reads SVGIG (reference sequence). Trimming stripped 1 base from V and 0 bases from J, with 7 bases between. The CDR3 sequence is CAWSEGFSYEQYF. CDR3 DNA sequence: TGTGCCTGGAGTGAAGGTTTCTCCTACGAGCAGTACTTC.

The chain uses TRBV29-1 and TRBJ2-7, with 8 bases matching TRBD2. Germline trimming cut 1 base from V and 3 bases from J; bases unmatched to any gene: 2. Looked up from germline, CDR1 is SQVTM and CDR2 is ANQGSEA. This CDR3 contains 13 residues. The CDR3 coding sequence is TGCAGCGTTGAAGGACGGGGGGGCTACGAGCAGTACTTC. Its protein is CSVEGRGGYEQYF.

J is TRBJ1-1 and V is TRBV4-2; D is possibly TRBD1 (6 bases). Per germline, CDR1 LGHNA and CDR2 YNFKEQ. This CDR3 is built from 15 residues. V lost 3 bases and J 1 base, leaving 12 bases between the germline ends. As DNA, the CDR3 is TGTGCCAGCAGCCACGGGGGCCTACGGAACACTGAAGCTTTCTTT. It encodes CASSHGGLRNTEAFF.

The gene calls are TRBV4-3 and TRBJ1-2; a possible D gene is TRBD1 (5 bases). This CDR3 contains 17 residues. V was pared by 5 bases and J by 4 bases, with 23 bases between. Germline V gene lookup returns CDR1 LGHNA and CDR2 YSLEER. CDR3 region: CASSITRGHRRTYGYTF. Here the CDR3 DNA reads TGCGCCAGCAGCATAACGAGAGGACATCGAAGGACCTATGGCTACACCTTC.

The chain is built from TRBV7-8 and TRBJ2-3, with a possible D match to TRBD1 (6 bases). Germline V lookup: CDR1 SGHVS, CDR2 FQNEAQ. V gave up 5 bases and J gave up 2 bases, with 11 bases separating them. The CDR3 is made up of 14 amino acids. CDR3 sequence (DNA): TGTGCCAGCAGCGTCGGGGACATCACAGATACGCAGTATTTT. It codes for CASSVGDITDTQYF.

The V and J genes are TRBV9 and TRBJ1-1, with D tentatively TRBD1 (6 bases). Per the germline V gene, CDR1 is SGDLS and CDR2 is YYNGEE. V lost 7 bases and J lost 1, with 11 bases in between. The CDR3 has 13 residues. The chain's CDR3 is CASSGHRNTEAFF. For the CDR3, the DNA is TGTGCCAGCTCGGGACACAGGAACACTGAAGCTTTCTTT. The entire variable domain, with the rest obtained from reference TRBV9 and TRBJ1-1, is as follows: DSGVTQTPKHLITATGQRVTLRCSPRSGDLSVYWYQQSLDQGLQFLIQYYNGEERAKGNILERFSAQQFPDLHSELNLSSLELGDSALYFCASSGHRNTEAFFGQGTRLTVV.

The rearrangement uses TRBV9 and TRBJ2-2; maybe TRBD1 (6 bases). V was clipped by 0 bases and J by 5 bases, with 17 bases between them. The CDR3 loop spans 17 amino acids. Germline V gene data show CDR1 as SGDLS and CDR2 as YYNGEE. The CDR3 DNA is TGTGCCAGCAGCGTAGCTGGGCAGGGGATTCAAACCGGGGAGCTGTTTTTT. Its protein product is CASSVAGQGIQTGELFF.

The chain's CDR3 is CASRTGETQYF. CDR3 DNA: TGTGCCAGCAGGACAGGGGAGACCCAGTACTTC. V is TRBV4-2 and J is TRBJ2-5; TRBD1 matches 7 bases. The length of the CDR3 is 11 residues. Germline V lookup: CDR1 LGHNA, CDR2 YNFKEQ. Losses at the gene ends were 6 bases for V and 5 bases for J; bases not matched to a gene: 0.

By frequency in the sample, this clone is hyperexpanded (1% or more). V and J are TRBV28 and TRBJ2-5; TRBD1 might be the D (6 bases). V lost 5 bases and J 1 base, leaving 11 bases between the germline ends. Germline V gives CDR1 MDHEN, CDR2 SYDVKM. The CDR3 has 14 residues. The CDR3 nucleotides are TGTGCCAGCAGTCCTGGGACATTCCAAGAGACCCAGTACTTC. Translated: CASSPGTFQETQYF.

The V call is TRBV6-5, the J call TRBJ2-7; D might be TRBD1 (6 bases). CDR1 and CDR2 (germline): MNHEY, SVGAGI. There are 13 residues in the CDR3. Trimming took 5 bases from V and 4 from J, leaving 12 bases between them. As DNA, the CDR3 is TGTGCCAGCAGTATCGGACAGCTATACGAGCAGTACTTC. Its translation is CASSIGQLYEQYF.